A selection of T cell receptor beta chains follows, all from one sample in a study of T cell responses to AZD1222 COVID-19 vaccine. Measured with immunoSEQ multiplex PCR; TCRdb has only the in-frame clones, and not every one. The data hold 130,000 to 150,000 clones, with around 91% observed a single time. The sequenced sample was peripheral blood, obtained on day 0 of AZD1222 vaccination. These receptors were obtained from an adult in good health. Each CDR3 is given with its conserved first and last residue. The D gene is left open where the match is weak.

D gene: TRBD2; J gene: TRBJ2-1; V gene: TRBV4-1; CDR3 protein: CASSLTGTSVNEQFF
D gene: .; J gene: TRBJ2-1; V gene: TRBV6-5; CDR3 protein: CASSYSGRGPYNEQFF
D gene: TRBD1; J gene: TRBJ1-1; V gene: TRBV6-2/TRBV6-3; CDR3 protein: CASSATGWTEAFF
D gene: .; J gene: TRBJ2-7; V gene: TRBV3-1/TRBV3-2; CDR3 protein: CASSPRGWYEQYF
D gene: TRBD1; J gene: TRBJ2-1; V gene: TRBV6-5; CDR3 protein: CASRQGTGNNEQFF
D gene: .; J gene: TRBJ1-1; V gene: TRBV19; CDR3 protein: CASRIDRTDTEAFF
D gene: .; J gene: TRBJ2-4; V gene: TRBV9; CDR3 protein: CASSVGGDPLPIQYF
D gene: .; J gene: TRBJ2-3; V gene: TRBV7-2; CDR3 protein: CASSFSRTSTDTQYF
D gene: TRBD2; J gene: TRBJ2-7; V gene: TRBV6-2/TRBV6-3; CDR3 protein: CASSYWPAGTSSSYEQYF
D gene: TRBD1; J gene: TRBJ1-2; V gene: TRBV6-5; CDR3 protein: CASSRDRDGYGYTF
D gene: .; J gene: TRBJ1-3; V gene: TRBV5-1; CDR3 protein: CASKADSTAGNTIYF
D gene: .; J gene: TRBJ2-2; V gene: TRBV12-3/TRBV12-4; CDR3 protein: CASGVHAGELFF
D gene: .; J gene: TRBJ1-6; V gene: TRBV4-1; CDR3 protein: CASSQVGTFNSPLHF
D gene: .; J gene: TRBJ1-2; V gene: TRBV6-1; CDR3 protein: CASSEASGWKVGYTF
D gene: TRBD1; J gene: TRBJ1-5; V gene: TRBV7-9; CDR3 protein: CASSLEGRGGGQPQHF
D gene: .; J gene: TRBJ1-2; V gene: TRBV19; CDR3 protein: CASSIDLRYGYTF
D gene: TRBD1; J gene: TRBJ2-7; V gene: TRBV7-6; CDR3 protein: CASSREGQGVHEQYF
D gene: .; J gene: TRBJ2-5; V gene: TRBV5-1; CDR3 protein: CASSTRDAQETQYF
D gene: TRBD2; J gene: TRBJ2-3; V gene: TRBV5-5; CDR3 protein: CASSLAGSTDTQYF
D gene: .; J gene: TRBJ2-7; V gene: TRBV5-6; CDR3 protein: CASSPLGIYEQYF
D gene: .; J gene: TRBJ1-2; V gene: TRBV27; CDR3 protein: CASLPIGTAYGYTF
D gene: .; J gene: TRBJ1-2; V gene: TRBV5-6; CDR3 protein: CASSLGGLYGYTF
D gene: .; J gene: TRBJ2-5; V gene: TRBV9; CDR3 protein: CASSPGETQYF
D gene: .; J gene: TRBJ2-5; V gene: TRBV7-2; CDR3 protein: CASSLGGVQETQYF
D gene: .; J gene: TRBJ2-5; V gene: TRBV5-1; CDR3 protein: CASSWSGDSVQETQYF
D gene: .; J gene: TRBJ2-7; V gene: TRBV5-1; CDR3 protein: CASSSHSGKNSYEQYF
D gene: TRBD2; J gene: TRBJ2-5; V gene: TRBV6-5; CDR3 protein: CASSYGPSGLQETQYF
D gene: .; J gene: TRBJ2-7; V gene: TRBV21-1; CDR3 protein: CASSPPDLGVYEQYF
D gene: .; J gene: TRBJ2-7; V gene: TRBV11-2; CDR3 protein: CASSLASPYEQYF
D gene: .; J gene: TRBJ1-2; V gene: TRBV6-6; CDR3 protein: CASSYSADRLYGYTF
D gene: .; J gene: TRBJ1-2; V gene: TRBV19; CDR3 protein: CASSLGQSYGYTF